This T cell receptor beta chain comes out of a study of human T cells and chemical hapten exposure. Findings of the study overall: High-frequency TCRs, those above 1 in 1000, stayed the same after DPC sensitization. As the donors had alopecia, their immune response may differ from healthy people's.

Using its own MiXCR run on the RACE reads, TCRdb lists one record per CDR3 protein. Altogether under 200,000 distinct CDR3 sequences are present, roughly a quarter being singletons, with the ten largest covering roughly 2%. Noted time point: patch test 3, about 24 weeks after DPC sensitization. The sample's treatment: therapeutic diphenylcyclopropenone sensitization with weekly scalp DPC. As concerns this clonotype: Its specificity is unknown.

This CDR3 region has 11 residues. With 5 bases removed from V and 9 bases from J, the gap between germline ends came to 13 bases. CDR1 and CDR2 from the germline V gene are DFQATT and SNEGSKA (reference sequence). Source: whole blood, taken in connection with sensitization to the hapten diphenylcyclopropenone (DPC). V gene TRBV20-1 combines with J gene TRBJ2-5; D ambiguous. This clonotype was sampled from a woman between 18 and 29 years old with alopecia areata. Some clones in this sample may be carry-over from other donors' samples. For the CDR3, the DNA is TGCAGTGCTCACACCGGCCCGGCCCAGTACTTC. Protein: CSAHTGPAQYF.